The clone carrying this T cell receptor beta chain was counted only a few times. Its matching antigen is unknown. This specimen belongs to a study of Graves' ophthalmopathy and Graves' hyperthyroidism. About the study: If no ophthalmopathy appeared within 18 months of follow-up, hyperthyroidism was termed stable.

Study-level results: Most expanded clonotypes from thyroid (those above 0.001 frequency) were also found in blood.

Recruitment covered hyperthyroidism patients aged 18 to 65 whose new diagnosis was of under 2 months' duration. Other autoimmune diseases, uncontrolled infections, pregnancy or lactation excluded patients from enrollment. Amplification from RNA transcripts yielded the TCR beta CDR3 regions. Scientists carried out first-round RT-PCR using HTBI primers and then a second-round multiplex PCR. Via MiXCR, TCRdb re-called the multiplex PCR reads, giving one row per CDR3 protein. The sample carries around 1,000,000 distinct CDR3 sequences, 35% to 40% recorded once. The clonotype comes from an adult man with Graves' hyperthyroidism. Sequenced input: peripheral blood or thyroid tissue (not recorded which).

The CDR3 is CSARFQGAGELFF. CDR3 nucleotides: TGCAGTGCTAGATTTCAGGGAGCCGGGGAGCTGTTTTTT. The J gene is TRBJ2-2, the V gene TRBV20-1, with D possibly being TRBD1 or TRBD2 (5 bases each). CDR1 and CDR2 from the germline V gene are DFQATT and SNEGSKA (reference sequence). The CDR3 is made up of 13 amino acids. Trimming stripped 2 bases from V and 6 bases from J, with 10 bases between.